This TCR beta chain was sequenced for a study of response to subunit inactivated influenza vaccine. General observations from the study: Each seasonal influenza vaccination, the authors suggested, recruits few new T cells.

TCRdb reanalysed the RT-PCR reads using MiXCR and keeps one entry per CDR3 protein. The repertoire holds around 190,000 distinct CDR3 sequences, with around 14% as singletons. In its sample, this clonotype was seen a few times. The antigen remains undetermined. J lost 0 bases, V lost 3 bases, and 10 bases had no gene match. This CDR3 has 17 residues. CDR1 and CDR2 from the germline V gene are LGHNA and YSLEER. Sequencing was performed on CD8+ T cells sorted from PBMCs, taken 5 to 6 days after vaccination. The sequence was collected from a man aged 50-60 years who received an inactivated influenza vaccine. This rearrangement joins TRBV4-3 to TRBJ1-1; 7 bases are shared with TRBD1. The CDR3: CASSQKTGPRMNTEAFF. Here the CDR3 DNA reads TGCGCCAGCAGCCAGAAGACAGGGCCCCGCATGAACACTGAAGCTTTCTTT.